This T cell receptor (beta chain) emerged from a study of T cell repertoires in cytomegalovirus infection. Study context: In the study, CMV epitopes included recently identified HLA-C-restricted and well-studied HLA-B-restricted ones. CMV infection and matching HLA type were both indicated by public TCR beta signatures.

Each CDR3 protein gets one entry after TCRdb re-called the reads with MiXCR. Of 100,000 or so distinct CDR3 sequences listed, roughly 29% are singletons. Study results and limitations: It was HLA-C-restricted CMV-specific TCR beta clonotypes that dominated the response ex vivo.

This clonotype turned up a few times. Antigen specificity is unknown. Looked up from germline, CDR1 is SGHAT and CDR2 is FQNNGV. This CDR3 contains 14 residues. Trimming left V 3 bases short and J 5 bases short, with 12 bases between. Sequenced here: CD8+ T cells from cultured PBMCs, sampled from culture after CMV antigen stimulation. The chain combines TRBV11-2 with TRBJ2-3; D is ambiguous. This TCR was recovered from a human donor in good health (CMV status not recorded). Some clones in this sample may be carry-over from other donors' samples. CDR3 residues: CASSFKPSLDTQYF. The DNA for the CDR3 is TGTGCCAGCAGCTTCAAGCCCTCCCTAGATACGCAGTATTTT.